A single sample gave rise to the 4 T cell receptor beta chains below, sequenced in a study of T cells in women clearing cervical HPV infection. Only in-frame clones appear in the TCRdb table, and some are missing; sequencing was by immunoSEQ multiplex PCR. In all, the sample yields roughly 34,000 clones. The sequencing input was blood buffy coat. These receptors were collected from a woman between 18 and 75 years old with a cervical HPV16 infection that either progressed to CIN3+ or cleared (not recorded which).

A note on this clone: The read ends 3 residues before the CDR3 terminus; that terminus is restored from the germline J gene. This chain uses TRBV5-8 with TRBJ2-7; perhaps TRBD1 as D (5 bases). This CDR3 comprises 14 residues. CDR1 is SGHTS, CDR2 YDEGEE, per germline. V dropped 0 bases and J dropped 1 base, with 8 bases sitting between them. The sequenced part of the CDR3 DNA is TGTGCCAGCAGCTTGGGGGGCAGGTCCTACGAG. It translates to CASSLGGRSYE. The CDR3 in full is CASSLGGRSYEQYF.

On this clone itself: The CDR3 end falls 3 residues outside the read, so it is completed with the germline J gene. J is TRBJ2-1 and V is TRBV7-8, with D unclear. Trimming removed 5 bases at V and 8 bases at J, with 10 bases between. The CDR3 covers 12 residues. The germline V gene encodes CDR1 SGHVS and CDR2 FQNEAQ. The sequenced CDR3 bases are TGTGCCAGCAGCCACCTCCGGGATGAG. This gives the protein CASSHLRDE. The whole CDR3 protein reads CASSHLRDEQFF.

Points on this clone: The sequenced fragment ends 3 residues before the CDR3 boundary, so the rest is inferred from the germline J gene. The chain is built from TRBV20-1 and TRBJ2-1; 13 positions match TRBD2. The CDR3 has 14 residues. Germline V CDR1 and CDR2: DFQATT, SNEGSKA (reference sequence). J lost 5 bases, V lost 4 bases, and 2 bases had no gene match. CDR3 loop: CSAKGLAGHNEQFF. Partial CDR3 DNA: TGCAGTGCTAAGGGACTAGCGGGGCACAATGAG.

Remarks on this clone: The read is 3 residues too short to cover the CDR3 end, so that end is filled in from the germline J gene. The chain combines TRBV20-1 with TRBJ2-3; TRBD1 matches at 9 bases. The germline gives CDR1 DFQATT, CDR2 SNEGSKA (reference sequence). CDR3 size: 15 residues. The DNA read from the CDR3 is TGCAGTGCTAGAGATGGGGACAGGGACCAAGAGACG. This codes for CSARDGDRDQET. The CDR3 in its entirety is CSARDGDRDQETQYF.